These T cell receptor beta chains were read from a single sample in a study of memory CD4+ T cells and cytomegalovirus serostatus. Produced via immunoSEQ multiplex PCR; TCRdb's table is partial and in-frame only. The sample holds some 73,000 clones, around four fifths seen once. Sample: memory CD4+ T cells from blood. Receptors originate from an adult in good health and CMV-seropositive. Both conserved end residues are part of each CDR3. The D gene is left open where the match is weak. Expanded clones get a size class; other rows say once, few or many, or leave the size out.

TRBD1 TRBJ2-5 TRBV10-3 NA TGTGCCATCAGTGCTAAGGGGGCGAGGGAGACCCAGTACTTC CAISAKGARETQYF
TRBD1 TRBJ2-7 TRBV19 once TGTGCCAGTAGTACAACCGGGACAGGGCCTGCCGAGCAGTACTTC CASSTTGTGPAEQYF
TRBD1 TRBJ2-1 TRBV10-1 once TGCGCCAGCAGTGTCGGGACAGCCTACAATGAGCAGTTCTTC CASSVGTAYNEQFF
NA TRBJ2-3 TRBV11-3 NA TGTGCCAGCAGCTCGGCGACGAGTACGCAGTATTTT CASSSATSTQYF
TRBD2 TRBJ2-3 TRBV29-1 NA TGCAGCTCAGGACTAGCGGGGGATTCAGATACGCAGTATTTT CSSGLAGDSDTQYF
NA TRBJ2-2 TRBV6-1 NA TGTGCCACCACACCAATACAGGGAAACACCGGGGAGCTGTTTTTT CATTPIQGNTGELFF
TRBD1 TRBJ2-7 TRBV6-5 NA TGTGCCAGCAGTTACTCCGGGACAGGGAACGACGAGCAGTACTTC CASSYSGTGNDEQYF
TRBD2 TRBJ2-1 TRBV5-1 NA TGCGCCAGCAGAACTAGCGGGAAGTCCTACAATGAGCAGTTCTTC CASRTSGKSYNEQFF
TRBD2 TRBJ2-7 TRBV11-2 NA TGTGCCAGCAGCTTAGGACTAGCGGGAACCTACGAGCAGTACTTC CASSLGLAGTYEQYF
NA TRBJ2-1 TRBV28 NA TGTGCCAGCGGGCTCAACAATGAGCAGTTCTTC CASGLNNEQFF
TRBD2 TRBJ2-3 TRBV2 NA TGTGCCACCAAGAGCGGGAGGCTCACAGATACGCAGTATTTT CATKSGRLTDTQYF
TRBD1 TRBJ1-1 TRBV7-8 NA TGTGCCAGCAGTCGCGACAGGGTGGCTGAAGCTTTCTTT CASSRDRVAEAFF
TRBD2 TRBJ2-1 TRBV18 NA TGTGCCAGCTCACCGGGGGAGGGTTACAATGAGCAGTTCTTC CASSPGEGYNEQFF
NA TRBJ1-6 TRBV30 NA TGTGCCTGGAGTGTTAAAGGTGGGGGCGCAAACCTCAATTCACCCCTCCACTTT CAWSVKGGGANLNSPLHF
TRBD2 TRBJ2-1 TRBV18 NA TGTGCCAGCTCACCGGCTAGCGGGAGGATCGGGGGAGTGCAGTTCTTC CASSPASGRIGGVQFF
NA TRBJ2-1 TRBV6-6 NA TGTGCCAGCAGTTACCGAACAGGATACAATGAGCAGTTCTTC CASSYRTGYNEQFF
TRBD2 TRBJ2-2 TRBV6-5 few TGTGCCAGCAGCCGGGGGGAGGAGACCGGGGAGCTGTTTTTT CASSRGEETGELFF
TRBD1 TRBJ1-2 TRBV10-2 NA TGCGCCAGCAGTGCGTCGAGTGACAGGGGATCAGACTATGGCTACACCTTC CASSASSDRGSDYGYTF
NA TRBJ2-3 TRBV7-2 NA TGTGCCAGCAGTAGGTATACAACAGATACGCAGTATTTT CASSRYTTDTQYF
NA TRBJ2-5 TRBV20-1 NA TGCAGTGCTAGTACCAACACAGCCCAGTACTTC CSASTNTAQYF
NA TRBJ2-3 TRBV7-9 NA TGTGCCAGCAGCTCCCGTGGGGCGCGAGTAACAGATACGCAGTATTTT CASSSRGARVTDTQYF
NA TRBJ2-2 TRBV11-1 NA TGTGCCAGCAGCCGTCGAGGTGGTTCCAAGGGGGAGCTGTTTTTT CASSRRGGSKGELFF
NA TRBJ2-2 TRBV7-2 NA TGTGCCAGCAGCTTAGATCAGAGGGCCGGGGAGCTGTTTTTT CASSLDQRAGELFF
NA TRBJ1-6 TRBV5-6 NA TGTGCCAGCAGCTTTAGATCAGGGGCGAGGTCACCCCTCCACTTT CASSFRSGARSPLHF
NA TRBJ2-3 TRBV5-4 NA TGTGCCAGCAGCTTGGATGCGACAGACTCAGATACGCAGTATTTT CASSLDATDSDTQYF
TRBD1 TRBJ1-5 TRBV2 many TGTGCCAGCAGTGACCAGGGGGCCATAAATCAGCCCCAGCATTTT CASSDQGAINQPQHF
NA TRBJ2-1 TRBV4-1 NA TGCGCCAGCAGCCTTTACAATGAGCAGTTCTTC CASSLYNEQFF
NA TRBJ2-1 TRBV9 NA TGTGCCAGCAGCGTAGCCCTAGCGTCGGATGAGCAGTTCTTC CASSVALASDEQFF
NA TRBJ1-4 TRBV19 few TGTGCCAGTAATTCCGACGGTTGGAACGAAAAACTGTTTTTT CASNSDGWNEKLFF
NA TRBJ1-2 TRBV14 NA TGTGCCAGCAGCCAGTTTTGGGGGCCGGACTATGGCTACACCTTC CASSQFWGPDYGYTF
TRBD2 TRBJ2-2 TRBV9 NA TGTGCCAGCAGCCCGGGACTAGCGCCCGGGGAGCTGTTTTTT CASSPGLAPGELFF
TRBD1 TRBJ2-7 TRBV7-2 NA TGTGCCAGCAGCTCGGACAGGGGCTGGTACGAGCAGTACTTC CASSSDRGWYEQYF
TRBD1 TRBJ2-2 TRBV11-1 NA TGTGCCATCCAAGACAGGGCCGCCGGGGAGCTGTTTTTT CAIQDRAAGELFF
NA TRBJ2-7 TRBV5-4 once TGTGCCAGCAGCTTGGGGGACCCCACAATCCCTCGCGAGCAGTACTTC CASSLGDPTIPREQYF
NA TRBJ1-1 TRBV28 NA TGTGCCAGCAGTTCGCTTGGGACCGTGAACACTGAAGCTTTCTTT CASSSLGTVNTEAFF
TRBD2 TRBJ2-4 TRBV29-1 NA TGCAGCCCCCTCGGGGGGGGGCTTGGAAGAGTGAAGAACATTCAGTACTTC CSPLGGGLGRVKNIQYF
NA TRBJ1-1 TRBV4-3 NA TGCGCCAGCAGCCAAGATTTGGGCGCTGAAGCTTTCTTT CASSQDLGAEAFF
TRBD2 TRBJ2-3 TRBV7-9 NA TGTGCCAGCAGCTTAGGAAGCGGGAGAACAGATACGCAGTATTTT CASSLGSGRTDTQYF
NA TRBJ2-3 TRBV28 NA TGTGCCAGTGGGACAATAGGGACGACAGATACGCAGTATTTT CASGTIGTTDTQYF
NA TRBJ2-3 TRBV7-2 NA TGTGCCAGCAGCTCGCAGAGTAGGTCAGATACGCAGTATTTT CASSSQSRSDTQYF
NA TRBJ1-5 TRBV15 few TGTGCCACCAGCAGAGACCCCTCCTATGGCCAGCCCCAGCATTTT CATSRDPSYGQPQHF
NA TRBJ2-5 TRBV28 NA TGTGCCAGCAGCTCTACTACCCCAGAGACCCAGTACTTC CASSSTTPETQYF
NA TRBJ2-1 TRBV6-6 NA TGTGCCAGCAGTTTCAACCCCGTGTTCTTC CASSFNPVFF
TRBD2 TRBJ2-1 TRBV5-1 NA TGCGCCAGCAGCTTAGCCAGAGATAGCGGGAGCCCCAATGAGCAGTTCTTC CASSLARDSGSPNEQFF
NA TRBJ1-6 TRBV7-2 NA TGTGCCAGCAGCTTATTACCGGGACGGGGAAATTCACCCCTCCACTTT CASSLLPGRGNSPLHF
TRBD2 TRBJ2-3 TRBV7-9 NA TGTGCCAGCAGCGTCTCCAGCGGGAGAACAGATACGCAGTATTTT CASSVSSGRTDTQYF
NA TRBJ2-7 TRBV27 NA TGTGCCAGCAGTCCCTACCCTAGCAACGAGCAGTACTTC CASSPYPSNEQYF
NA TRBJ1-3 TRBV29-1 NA TGCAGCGTGCAGGGGACGGGATCTGGAAACACCATATATTTT CSVQGTGSGNTIYF
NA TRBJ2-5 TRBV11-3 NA TGTGCCAGCAGCTTAGCGAGAGGGCGAGAGACCCAGTACTTC CASSLARGRETQYF
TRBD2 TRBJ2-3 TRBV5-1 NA TGCGCCAGCAGCTCAGGACTAGCGTACGATACGCAGTATTTT CASSSGLAYDTQYF
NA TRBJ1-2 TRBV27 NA TGTGCCAGCAGTCGCAAAGCCGATGCTTATGGCTACACCTTC CASSRKADAYGYTF
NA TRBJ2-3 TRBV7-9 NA TGTGCCAGCAGCCCTGACAGGAGGGATACGCAGTATTTT CASSPDRRDTQYF
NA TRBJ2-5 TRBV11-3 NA TGTGCCAGCAGCTTAGACGGGACGGGGATGGAGACCCAGTACTTC CASSLDGTGMETQYF
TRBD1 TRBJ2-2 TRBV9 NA TGTGCCAGCAGCCTCGGAACCGGACAGGGGCGGACCGGGGAGCTGTTTTTT CASSLGTGQGRTGELFF
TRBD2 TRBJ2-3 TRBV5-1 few TGCGCCAGCAGCTCTCCGCGGGGGGATACAGATACGCAGTATTTT CASSSPRGDTDTQYF
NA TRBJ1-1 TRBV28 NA TGTGCCAGCAGTTTATACCCCCAGTTCGGTGAAGCTTTCTTT CASSLYPQFGEAFF
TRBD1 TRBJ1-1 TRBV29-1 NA TGCAGAGTCTCGCCGGGACAGGGGGCTGAAGCTTTCTTT CRVSPGQGAEAFF
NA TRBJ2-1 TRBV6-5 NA TGTGCCAGCAGTACAACGTGGGGGGAGCAGTTCTTC CASSTTWGEQFF